This T cell receptor (gamma chain) was found in a study of intestinal T cells in coeliac disease. For each case, the template was genomic DNA from ten roughly 5-µm formalin-fixed paraffin-embedded scrolls. In germline, CDR1 is VENAVY, CDR2 YDSYNSRV. CDR3 size: 11 residues. TRG repertoires were amplified with LymphoTrack primers from around 0.2 ug of biopsy DNA. TCRdb fed the multiplex PCR reads to CATT. The repertoire holds about 1,800 gamma-chain clones, 50% seen once, with approximately 7% in the top ten. Sequenced material: a duodenal biopsy. The chain combines TRGV8 with TRGJP1. The TCR originated in a human donor with celiac disease. CDR3 loop: CAPGICWFKIF. The CDR3 nucleotides read TGTGCACCTGGGATATGTTGGTTCAAGATATTT.